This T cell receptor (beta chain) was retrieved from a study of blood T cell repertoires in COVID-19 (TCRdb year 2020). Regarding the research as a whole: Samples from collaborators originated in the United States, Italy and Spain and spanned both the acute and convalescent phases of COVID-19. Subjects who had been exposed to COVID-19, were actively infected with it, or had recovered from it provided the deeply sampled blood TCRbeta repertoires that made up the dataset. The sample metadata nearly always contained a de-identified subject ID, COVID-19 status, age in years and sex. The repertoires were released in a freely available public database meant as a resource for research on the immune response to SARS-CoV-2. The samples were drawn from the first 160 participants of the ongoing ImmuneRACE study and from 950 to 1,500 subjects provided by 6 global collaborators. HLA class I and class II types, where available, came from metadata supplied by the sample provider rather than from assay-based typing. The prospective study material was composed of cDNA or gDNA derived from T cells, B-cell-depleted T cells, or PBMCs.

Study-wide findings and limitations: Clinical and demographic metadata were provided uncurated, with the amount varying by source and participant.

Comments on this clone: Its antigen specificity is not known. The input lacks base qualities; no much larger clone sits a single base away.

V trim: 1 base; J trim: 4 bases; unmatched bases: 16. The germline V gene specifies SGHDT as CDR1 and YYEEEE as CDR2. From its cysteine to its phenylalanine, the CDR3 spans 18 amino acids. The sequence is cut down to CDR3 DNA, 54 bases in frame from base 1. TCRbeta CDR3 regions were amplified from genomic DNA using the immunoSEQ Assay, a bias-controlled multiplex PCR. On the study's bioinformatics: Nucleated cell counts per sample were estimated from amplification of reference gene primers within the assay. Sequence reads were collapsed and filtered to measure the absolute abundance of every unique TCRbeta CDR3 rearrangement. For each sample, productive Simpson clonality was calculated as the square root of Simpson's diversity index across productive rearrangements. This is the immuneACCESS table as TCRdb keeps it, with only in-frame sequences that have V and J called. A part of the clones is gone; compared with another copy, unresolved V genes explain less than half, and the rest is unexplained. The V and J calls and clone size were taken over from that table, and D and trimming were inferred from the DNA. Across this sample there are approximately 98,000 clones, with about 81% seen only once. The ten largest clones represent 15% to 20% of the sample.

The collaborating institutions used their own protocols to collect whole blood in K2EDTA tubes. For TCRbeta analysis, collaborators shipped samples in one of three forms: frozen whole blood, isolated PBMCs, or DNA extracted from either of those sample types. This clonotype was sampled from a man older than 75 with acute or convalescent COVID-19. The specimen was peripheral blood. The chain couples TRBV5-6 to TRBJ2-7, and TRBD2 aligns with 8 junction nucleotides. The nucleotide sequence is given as TGTGCCAGCAGCTTGCCGGGACTAGTAACCGGGGACCTATACGAGCAGTACTTC. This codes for CASSLPGLVTGDLYEQYF.